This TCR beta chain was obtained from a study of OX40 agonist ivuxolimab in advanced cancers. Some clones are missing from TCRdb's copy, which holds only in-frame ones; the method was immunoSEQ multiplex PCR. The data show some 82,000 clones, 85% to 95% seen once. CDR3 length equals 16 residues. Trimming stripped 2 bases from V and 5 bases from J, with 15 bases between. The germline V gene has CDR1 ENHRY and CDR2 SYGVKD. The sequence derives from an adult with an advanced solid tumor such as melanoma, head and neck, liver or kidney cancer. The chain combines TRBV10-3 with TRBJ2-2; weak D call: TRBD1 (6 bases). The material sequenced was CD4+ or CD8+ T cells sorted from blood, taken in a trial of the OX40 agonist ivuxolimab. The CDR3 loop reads CAISEVRGRYTGELFF. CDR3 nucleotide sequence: TGTGCCATCAGTGAGGTCAGGGGAAGATATACCGGGGAGCTGTTTTTT.